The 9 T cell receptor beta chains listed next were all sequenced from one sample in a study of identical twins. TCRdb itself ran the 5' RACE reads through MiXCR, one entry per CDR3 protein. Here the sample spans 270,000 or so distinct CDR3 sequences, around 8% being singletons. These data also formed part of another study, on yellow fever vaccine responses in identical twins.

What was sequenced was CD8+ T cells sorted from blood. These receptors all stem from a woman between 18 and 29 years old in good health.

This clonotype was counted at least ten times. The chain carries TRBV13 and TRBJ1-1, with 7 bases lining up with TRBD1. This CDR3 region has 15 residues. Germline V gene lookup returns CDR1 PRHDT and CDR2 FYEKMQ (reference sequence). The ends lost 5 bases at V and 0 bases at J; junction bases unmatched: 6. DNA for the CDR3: TGTGCCAGCAGCGGAAGGGACAGCTTGAACACTGAAGCTTTCTTT. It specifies CASSGRDSLNTEAFF.

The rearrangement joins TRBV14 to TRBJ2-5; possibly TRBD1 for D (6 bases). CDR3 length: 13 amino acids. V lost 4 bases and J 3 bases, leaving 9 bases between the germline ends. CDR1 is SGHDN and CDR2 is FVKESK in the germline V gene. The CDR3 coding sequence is TGTGCCAGCAGCCTCCACAGGGAAGAGACCCAGTACTTC. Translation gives CASSLHREETQYF.

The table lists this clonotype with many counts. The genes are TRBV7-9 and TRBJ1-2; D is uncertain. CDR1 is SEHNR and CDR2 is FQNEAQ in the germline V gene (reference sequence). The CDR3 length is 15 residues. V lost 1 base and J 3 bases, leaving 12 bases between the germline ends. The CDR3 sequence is CASSLEASWHYGYTF. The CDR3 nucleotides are TGTGCCAGCAGCTTAGAGGCAAGCTGGCACTATGGCTACACCTTC.

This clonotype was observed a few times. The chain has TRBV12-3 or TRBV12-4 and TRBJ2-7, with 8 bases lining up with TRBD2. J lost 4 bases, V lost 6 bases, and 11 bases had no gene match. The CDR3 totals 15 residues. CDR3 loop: CASSSPGLDLYEQYF. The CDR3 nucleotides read TGTGCCAGCAGCTCCCCGGGACTAGACCTATACGAGCAGTACTTC.

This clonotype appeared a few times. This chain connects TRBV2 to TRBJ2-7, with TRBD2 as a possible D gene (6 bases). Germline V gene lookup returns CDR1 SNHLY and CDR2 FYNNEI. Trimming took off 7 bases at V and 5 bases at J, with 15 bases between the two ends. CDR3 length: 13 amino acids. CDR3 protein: CASKREWGDEQYF. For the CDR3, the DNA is TGTGCCAGCAAACGGGAGTGGGGCGACGAGCAGTACTTC.

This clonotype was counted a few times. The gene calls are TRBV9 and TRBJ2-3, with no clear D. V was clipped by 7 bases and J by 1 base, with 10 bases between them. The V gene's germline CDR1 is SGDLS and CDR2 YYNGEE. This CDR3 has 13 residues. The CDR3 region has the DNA TGTGCCAGCTCGAACTGGGGCACAGATACGCAGTATTTT. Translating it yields CASSNWGTDTQYF. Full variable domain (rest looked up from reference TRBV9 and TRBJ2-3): DSGVTQTPKHLITATGQRVTLRCSPRSGDLSVYWYQQSLDQGLQFLIQYYNGEERAKGNILERFSAQQFPDLHSELNLSSLELGDSALYFCASSNWGTDTQYFGPGTRLTVL.

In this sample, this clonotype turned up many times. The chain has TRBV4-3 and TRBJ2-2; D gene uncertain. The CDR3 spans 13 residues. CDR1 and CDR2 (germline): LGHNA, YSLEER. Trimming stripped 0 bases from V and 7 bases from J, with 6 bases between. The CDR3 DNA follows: TGCGCCAGCAGCCAAGATTTTATCGGGGAGCTGTTTTTT. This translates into CASSQDFIGELFF.

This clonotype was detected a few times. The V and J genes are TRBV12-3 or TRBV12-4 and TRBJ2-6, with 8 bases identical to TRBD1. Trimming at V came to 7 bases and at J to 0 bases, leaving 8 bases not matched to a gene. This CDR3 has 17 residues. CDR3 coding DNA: TGTGCCAGCATATACACAGGGGGGTTCTCTGGGGCCAACGTCCTGACTTTC. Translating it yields CASIYTGGFSGANVLTF.

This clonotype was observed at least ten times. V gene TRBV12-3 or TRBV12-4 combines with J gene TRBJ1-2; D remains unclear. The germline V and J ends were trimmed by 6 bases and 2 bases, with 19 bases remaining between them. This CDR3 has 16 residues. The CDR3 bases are TGTGCCAGCAGCTCACCGACGACAAGGTTAAACTATGGCTACACCTTC. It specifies CASSSPTTRLNYGYTF.